This TCR beta chain originates from a study of T cell responses to AZD1222 COVID-19 vaccine. TCRdb's table, derived via immunoSEQ multiplex PCR, lists solely in-frame clones and lacks some. The sample comprises roughly 130,000 clones, about 90% of which are singletons, and 1.5% rests with the top ten. Study-level points and caveats: The CD4 TCRs associated with vaccination extended across spike and predominated at 160-218 and 743-854.

The CDR3 is 13 residues long. V shed 4 bases and J shed 9 bases, with 16 bases lying between them. Notes on this clone: What it binds is not known.

This rearrangement joins TRBV12-3 or TRBV12-4 to TRBJ2-7; D possibly matches TRBD1 or TRBD2 (7 bases each). The sequence came from an adult in good health. The sequences come from peripheral blood, collected on day 0 of AZD1222 vaccination. CDR3 nucleotide sequence: TGTGCCAGCAGTTCAGTGGGAGGGGGCTGGCAGTACTTC. This encodes CASSSVGGGWQYF.